This T cell receptor (beta chain) was found in a study of molecular identifiers for immune sequencing clone quantification. Looking at the study overall: RNA from around 18,000 or 91,000 naive CD8 cells was split five ways in replicates, with four sequenced. Study findings and constraints: Underestimation of highly expanded clone sizes could arise where identical TCR molecules share a barcode.

The CDR3 has 16 amino acids. V dropped 2 bases and J dropped 0 bases, with 11 bases sitting between them. Per the germline V gene, CDR1 is KGHSH and CDR2 is LQKENI. There are many counts of this clonotype. Its target is unknown. Using its own MiXCR run on the PCR reads, TCRdb lists one record per CDR3 protein. The repertoire holds 460,000 or so distinct CDR3 sequences, 20% to 25% seen once, with around 0.84% in the top ten. The specimen was naive CD8+ T cells from blood, with Jurkat cell RNA spiked in. As to subset: FACS-sorted CD8+CD4-CCR7+CD45RA+ naive T cells. This sequence was found in a human donor in good health. Some libraries in this study had Jurkat cell RNA spiked in. This chain joins TRBV18 and TRBJ1-5; D might be TRBD1 (6 bases). The DNA for the CDR3 is TGTGCCAGCTCACCATCGGGGGGCAGTAGCAATCAGCCCCAGCATTTT. Translating it yields CASSPSGGSSNQPQHF.